This T cell receptor (beta chain) was identified during a study of blood T cell repertoires in COVID-19. Assay used: immunoSEQ multiplex PCR; TCRdb lists only in-frame clones, some missing. This sample has over 250,000 clones, with about 91% found just once. V lost 0 bases and J 0 bases, leaving 7 bases between the germline ends. This CDR3 is 16 amino acids long. Germline V gene data show CDR1 as SGHRS and CDR2 as YFSETQ. Material: peripheral blood. The sequence was collected from a woman in her sixties or seventies with acute or convalescent COVID-19. V and J are TRBV5-1 and TRBJ2-6, with no clear D. As DNA, the CDR3 is TGCGCCAGCAGCTTGGGTCACAGCTCTGGGGCCAACGTCCTGACTTTC. It translates to CASSLGHSSGANVLTF.